This T cell receptor beta chain emerged from a study of CD8 T cells in Susac syndrome. The authors carried out high-throughput sequencing of TCR beta. They applied it to CD8+ and CD4+ T cells obtained from blood. TEMRA cells underwent FACS enrichment and CD8+ and CD4+ T cells underwent negative isolation. CDR1 and CDR2 (germline): DFQATT, SNEGSKA (reference sequence). This CDR3 has 13 residues. Trimming cost V 6 bases and J 4 bases, with 13 bases left between them. Reverse transcription used roughly 0.45 to 1 ug RNA and random hexamers. It was immunoSEQ multiplex PCR that amplified TCR beta CDR3 across 54 Vbeta and 13 Jbeta. TCRdb itself ran the immunoSEQ multiplex PCR reads through MiXCR, one entry per CDR3 protein. This sample yields around 150,000 distinct CDR3 sequences, of which approximately 94% are seen a single time; roughly 0.1% belongs to the top ten.

This TCR came from a human donor with multiple sclerosis. The chain joins TRBV20-1 to TRBJ1-5; D gene unclear. Sequencing was carried out using CD4+ T cells from PBMCs. The CDR3 DNA follows: TGCAGTGCCCGCACCGGGCTAAATCAGCCCCAGCATTTT. Protein product: CSARTGLNQPQHF.